This T cell receptor (beta chain) is drawn from a study of patients and donors after allogeneic stem cell transplantation. CDR3 size: 16 residues. Germline V lookup: CDR1 KGHSH, CDR2 LQKENI. TCRdb re-called the RT-PCR reads with MiXCR, one entry per CDR3 protein. The sample consists of about a million distinct CDR3 sequences, about a sixth of them appearing once. To note about this clonotype: Germline and junction disagree at one end, which may indicate a read error.

The receptor comes from a human donor who was either an allogeneic HSCT recipient or a stem cell or donor lymphocyte infusion donor (not recorded which). It is not recorded whose cells these are; they may come from a transplant donor. V and J are TRBV18 and TRBJ2-7; D possibly corresponds to TRBD1 (5 bases). The specimen sequenced was blood, either unsorted or a sorted T cell fraction (not recorded which). The CDR3 spells CASSPPRQGLIYEQYF. The CDR3 DNA follows: TGTGCCAGCTCGCCACCCCGGCAGGGTCTAATCTACGAGCAGTACTTC.